These 11 T cell receptor beta chains originate from one sample sequenced in a study of beta chain features in type 1 diabetes. Their target antigens are unknown. Overall study findings and caveats: Significant though moderate, a shortening of TCRB CDR3s appeared in all four CD4+ subsets of Type 1 diabetes patients.

cDNA synthesis used the whole RNA isolate, giving expressed TCRB sequences. Assay used: immunoSEQ multiplex PCR; TCRdb lists only in-frame clones, some missing. Of around 180,000 clones listed, around 7.8% are singletons. Input material: central memory CD4+ T cells from blood. Every receptor here comes from a middle-aged woman with type 1 diabetes.

The chain carries TRBV11-2 and TRBJ2-3, with D possibly matching TRBD1 (6 bases). The length of the CDR3 is 16 residues. CDR1 is SGHAT, CDR2 FQNNGV, per germline. Trimming shortened V by 1 base and J by 2 bases, and 13 bases separated the two germline ends. The CDR3 is CASSLGADSLTDTQYF. DNA of the CDR3: TGTGCCAGCAGCTTAGGCGCGGACAGCCTCACAGATACGCAGTATTTT.

This clone turned up a few times. This chain links TRBV28 with TRBJ2-7; D unclear. This CDR3 region has 12 residues. V lost 6 bases to trimming and J lost 6 bases, with 12 bases between them. Germline V gene lookup returns CDR1 MDHEN and CDR2 SYDVKM. The CDR3 loop is CASSRGRGEQYF. CDR3 DNA: TGTGCCAGCAGCCGAGGTAGAGGCGAGCAGTACTTC.

J is TRBJ1-2 and V is TRBV25-1; D ambiguous. V shed 8 bases and J shed 8 bases, with 15 bases lying between them. CDR1 is MGHDK, CDR2 SYGVNS, per germline. CDR3 size: 12 residues. For the CDR3, the DNA is TGTGCCAGCCAGGCAGGCCCCCGGGGCTACACCTTC. It encodes CASQAGPRGYTF.

This clone appeared many times. V is TRBV2 and J is TRBJ2-4; 8 bases are shared with TRBD1. From germline, CDR1 is SNHLY and CDR2 FYNNEI. The CDR3 totals 14 residues. J gave up 7 bases and V 3 bases, and 5 bases lay outside the gene matches. The CDR3 region has the DNA TGTGCCAGCAGTGAGCTTACAGGGGGTAACATTCAGTACTTC. Translated, it gives CASSELTGGNIQYF.

J is TRBJ2-7 and V is TRBV9, with D possibly TRBD1 on 6 matching bases. CDR3 length: 16 residues. Germline V gives CDR1 SGDLS, CDR2 YYNGEE. The V and J ends lost 4 bases and 2 bases respectively, with 19 bases between them. CDR3 loop: CASSPRSGARAYEQYF. DNA of the CDR3: TGTGCCAGCAGCCCCCGCTCAGGGGCCCGGGCCTACGAGCAGTACTTC.

This clone was detected a few times. The rearrangement links TRBV7-9 to TRBJ1-1; D may be TRBD1 (5 bases). CDR1 SEHNR and CDR2 FQNEAQ come from the germline V gene (reference sequence). This CDR3 is 14 amino acids long. V was clipped by 0 bases and J by 5 bases, with 10 bases between them. CDR3 residues: CASSLAQGKTEAFF. DNA of the CDR3: TGTGCCAGCAGCTTAGCGCAGGGAAAGACTGAAGCTTTCTTT.

The sample holds a few counts of this clone. The chain joins TRBV29-1 to TRBJ2-3; a possible D gene is TRBD1 (6 bases). This CDR3 comprises 12 residues. V was cut by 7 bases and J by 7 bases, with 15 bases left in between. In germline, CDR1 is SQVTM, CDR2 ANQGSEA. Written as DNA, the CDR3 is TGCAGCGGTGGACAGCCCCAGAATACGCAGTATTTT. Translating it yields CSGGQPQNTQYF.

This clone has a handful of counts. This chain uses TRBV7-2 with TRBJ2-3, with TRBD2 matching over 10 bases. Trimming took 6 bases from V and 2 from J; bases not matched to a gene: 14. Germline V CDR1 and CDR2: SGHTA, FQGNSA. This CDR3 contains 18 residues. The CDR3 protein is CASSTPSGGLSSTDTQYF. CDR3 coding DNA: TGTGCCAGCAGTACACCTAGCGGGGGACTCTCCTCCACAGATACGCAGTATTTT.

This chain connects TRBV7-9 to TRBJ2-2; no definite D call. The germline CDR1 and CDR2 sequences are SEHNR and FQNEAQ (reference sequence). Trimming removed 5 bases from V and 2 bases from J, with 6 bases in between. This CDR3 has 13 residues. The CDR3: CASSPYNTGELFF. The DNA for the CDR3 is TGTGCCAGCAGCCCTTATAACACCGGGGAGCTGTTTTTT. The full variable domain, rest sourced from reference TRBV7-9 and TRBJ2-2, is DTGVSQNPRHKITKRGQNVTFRCDPISEHNRLYWYRQTLGQGPEFLTYFQNEAQLEKSRLLSDRFSAERPKGSFSTLEIQRTEQGDSAMYLCASSPYNTGELFFGEGSRLTVL.

The chain joins TRBV29-1 to TRBJ2-5, with 8 nucleotides matching TRBD2. Germline V gene sequence: CDR1 SQVTM, CDR2 ANQGSEA. Trimming removed 7 bases from V and 5 bases from J; junction bases left unmatched: 6. The CDR3 runs to 12 residues. CDR3 sequence reads: CSARPSGETQYF. In DNA, the CDR3 is TGCAGCGCTCGACCTAGCGGGGAGACCCAGTACTTC.

This clone was observed a handful of times. The chain is built from TRBV19 and TRBJ2-3; 8 bases align to TRBD2. This CDR3 is 13 amino acids long. V trimming: 7 bases; J trimming: 9 bases; junction bases outside the gene matches: 9. Germline values: CDR1 LNHDA, CDR2 SQIVND (reference sequence). The chain's CDR3 is CASTGEGTRTQYF. The CDR3, as DNA: TGTGCCAGTACAGGTGAAGGGACTAGGACGCAGTATTTT.